This TCR beta chain comes out of a study of blood T cell repertoires in COVID-19. The overall study: Acute-phase and convalescent COVID-19 samples originated in the United States, Italy and Spain. Sample material is recorded as cDNA or gDNA derived from T cells, B-cell-depleted T cells, or PBMCs.

Clones were sequenced by immunoSEQ multiplex PCR, and TCRdb holds only the in-frame ones, with some missing. The sample includes 350,000 to 400,000 clones, 80% to 90% of them seen just once. The CDR3 spans 12 residues. V lost 5 bases to trimming and J lost 5 bases, with 10 bases between them. CDR1 SEHNR and CDR2 FQNEAQ come from the germline V gene (reference sequence). Individuals aged roughly 18 to 90 years were recruited from about two dozen US areas. Cohort 3 recovery required two negative PCRs, clearance, or symptom resolution. The TCR comes from a man aged 18 to 29 who had recovered from COVID-19. The sample consisted of PBMCs or T cells enriched from blood (not recorded which). The chain joins TRBV7-9 to TRBJ2-7; possible D gene TRBD1, 6 bases. In nucleotides, the CDR3 is TGTGCCAGCAGCCAACAGGGAGACGAGCAGTACTTC. Its translation is CASSQQGDEQYF.